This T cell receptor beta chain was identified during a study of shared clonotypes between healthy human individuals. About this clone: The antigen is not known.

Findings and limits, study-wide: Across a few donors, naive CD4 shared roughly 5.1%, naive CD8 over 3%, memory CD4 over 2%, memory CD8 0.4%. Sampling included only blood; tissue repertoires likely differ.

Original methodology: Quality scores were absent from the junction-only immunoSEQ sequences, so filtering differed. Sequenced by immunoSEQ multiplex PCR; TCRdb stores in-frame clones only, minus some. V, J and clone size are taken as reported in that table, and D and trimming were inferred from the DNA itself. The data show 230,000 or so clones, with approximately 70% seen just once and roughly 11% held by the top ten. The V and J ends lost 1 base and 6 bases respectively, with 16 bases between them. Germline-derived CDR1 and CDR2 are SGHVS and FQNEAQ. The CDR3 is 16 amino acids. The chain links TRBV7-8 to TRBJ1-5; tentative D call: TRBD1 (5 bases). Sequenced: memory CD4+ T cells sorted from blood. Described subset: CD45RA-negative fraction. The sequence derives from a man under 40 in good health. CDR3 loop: CASSLVGGGMGQPQHF. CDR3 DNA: TGTGCCAGCAGCTTAGTCGGGGGGGGAATGGGTCAGCCCCAGCATTTT.